The 11 T cell receptor beta chains below all came from one sample that was sequenced in a study of blood T cell repertoires in COVID-19. The method was immunoSEQ multiplex PCR; TCRdb's version includes in-frame clones alone and lacks a portion of them. The table shows some 220,000 clones, with around 81% occurring only once. What was sequenced was peripheral blood. These receptor sequences come from a woman in her twenties or thirties who had recovered from COVID-19.

This chain connects TRBV10-3 to TRBJ2-1, with 9 bases aligning to TRBD2. The V gene end was trimmed by 8 bases and the J gene end by 7 bases; junction bases not matched to a gene: 9. Germline CDR1 ENHRY, CDR2 SYGVKD. The CDR3 spans 14 residues. CDR3 sequence (DNA): TGTGCCATCTCGGGCCAGCGGGAGGTGAATGAGCAGTTCTTC. Translating it yields CAISGQREVNEQFF.

V gene TRBV5-5 combines with J gene TRBJ2-7; 12 bases align to TRBD2. The CDR3 is 17 residues long. Germline V CDR1 and CDR2: SGHKS, YYEKEE (reference sequence). The J segment lost 12 bases and the V segment lost 2 bases, leaving 18 bases of the junction unmatched. CDR3 loop: CASSFTPTSGSLGRTYF. The CDR3 DNA follows: TGTGCCAGCAGCTTCACACCGACTAGCGGGAGTCTTGGAAGGACGTACTTC.

The count of this clone is one. The rearrangement links TRBV9 to TRBJ2-1; 9 positions agree with TRBD2. Germline CDR1 and CDR2: SGDLS and YYNGEE. The CDR3 has 12 amino acids. The ends lost 3 bases at V and 10 bases at J; junction bases unmatched: 2. The chain's CDR3 is CASSALAGEQFF. The CDR3 DNA follows: TGTGCCAGCAGCGCCCTAGCGGGGGAGCAGTTCTTC.

This chain joins TRBV5-1 and TRBJ2-3; 8 bases are a match to TRBD2. The trim removed 2 bases at V and 6 bases at J, leaving 5 bases unmatched. The germline CDR1 and CDR2 sequences are SGHRS and YFSETQ. This CDR3 has 14 amino acids. For the CDR3, the DNA is TGCGCCAGCAGCTTTACGGGAGGGCCTGATACGCAGTATTTT. This codes for CASSFTGGPDTQYF.

V and J are TRBV30 and TRBJ2-3; 8 nucleotides align to TRBD2. The germline gives CDR1 GTSNPN, CDR2 SVGIG (reference sequence). V dropped 1 base and J dropped 0; count of bases not matched to a gene: 0. The CDR3 sequence is 14 residues long. In nucleotides, the CDR3 is TGTGCCTGGAGTGCTAGCGGGAGCACAGATACGCAGTATTTT. Residues: CAWSASGSTDTQYF.

The V gene is TRBV27, the J gene TRBJ2-1; a weak D match, TRBD2 (5 bases). The CDR3 is made up of 17 amino acids. V lost 5 bases and J lost 5, with 22 bases in between. Germline assignment: CDR1 MNHEY and CDR2 SMNVEV (reference sequence). CDR3 coding DNA: TGTGCCAGCAGTCCGCCCGGACTGTCCGAATACCACAATGAGCAGTTCTTC. This gives the protein CASSPPGLSEYHNEQFF.

V and J are TRBV6-1 and TRBJ1-6; no clear D. CDR1 is MNHNS and CDR2 is SASEGT in the germline V gene. CDR3 length: 14 amino acids. Deletions cut 2 bases from V and 9 bases from J, with 11 bases between. CDR3 bases: TGTGCCAGCAGTGAAATGAGGGAGAGTTCACCCCTCCACTTT. Amino acids: CASSEMRESSPLHF.

The rearrangement joins TRBV6-6 to TRBJ1-6; possible D gene TRBD1, 5 bases. CDR1 is MNHNY and CDR2 is SVGAGI in the germline V gene (reference sequence). The CDR3 length is 13 residues. V was clipped by 7 bases and J by 7 bases, with 11 bases between them. DNA of the CDR3: TGTGCCAGCAAGGGGCAGGCCAATTCACCCCTCCACTTT. It translates to CASKGQANSPLHF.

This clone showed up just a few times. The V gene is TRBV30, the J gene TRBJ1-6; D call uncertain. V dropped 0 bases and J dropped 14 bases, with 8 bases sitting between them. CDR1 GTSNPN and CDR2 SVGIG come from the germline V gene (reference sequence). The CDR3 extends over 11 amino acids. The chain's CDR3 is CAWSVEGALHF. The DNA for the CDR3 is TGTGCCTGGAGTGTGGAGGGCGCCCTCCACTTT.

The chain couples TRBV5-1 to TRBJ1-5, with TRBD1 identical over 8 bases. V gave up 3 bases and J gave up 4 bases; unmatched junction bases: 3. The CDR3 runs to 14 residues. CDR1 is SGHRS, CDR2 YFSETQ, per germline. CDR3 nucleotide sequence: TGCGCCAGCAGCTACGGGACAGGAAATCAGCCCCAGCATTTT. It yields the protein CASSYGTGNQPQHF.

The CDR3 protein is CASSLQGGGTYEQYF. CDR3 coding DNA: TGTGCCAGCAGCCTCCAAGGGGGGGGGACCTACGAGCAGTACTTC. The V and J genes are TRBV7-9 and TRBJ2-7; tentatively, D is TRBD2 (7 bases). This CDR3 is built from 15 residues. Germline V gene data show CDR1 as SEHNR and CDR2 as FQNEAQ (reference sequence). V dropped 5 bases and J dropped 2 bases, with 16 bases sitting between them.